These 32 T cell receptor beta chains came from one sample sequenced in a study of vaccination and CD4 T cells after COVID-19. These receptors' antigens are unknown. Treatment noted: roughly ten-day PBMC culture with coronavirus spike peptide pools or control peptides (ViraFEST assay). The collection of CD4+ T cells from the unexposed donor took place before the COVID-19 pandemic (2011-2018). The study sequenced cultured CD4+ T cell DNA using the Oncomine TCR Beta short-read assay. TCRdb processed the PCR reads anew with MiXCR; each CDR3 protein has one entry. The sample carries about 6,600 distinct CDR3 sequences, almost 30% recorded once. The sample was CD4+ T cells from blood, cultured in vitro. These receptors all come from a human donor in good health.

CDR3 DNA: TGCAGTGCTAGACCGACAGCGGACAATACCTACACCTTC. It codes for CSARPTADNTYTF. The chain recombines TRBV20-1 with TRBJ1-2, with D maybe TRBD1 (5 bases). This CDR3 contains 13 residues. In germline, CDR1 is DFQATT, CDR2 SNEGSKA (reference sequence). The V end was cut by 2 bases, the J end by 10 bases, with 17 bases between.

The rearrangement joins TRBV10-1 to TRBJ1-1; 8 positions agree with TRBD1. Germline V gene data show CDR1 as WNHNN and CDR2 as SYGVQD (reference sequence). There are 14 residues in the CDR3. The ends lost 3 bases at V and 1 base at J; junction bases unmatched: 1. The CDR3, as DNA: TGCGCCAGCAGTGATCAGGGGGCGAACACTGAAGCTTTCTTT. Translation gives CASSDQGANTEAFF.

This chain uses TRBV7-6 with TRBJ2-7, with a possible D match to TRBD1 (5 bases). The V end was cut by 4 bases, the J end by 3 bases, with 10 bases between. There are 13 residues in the CDR3. CDR1 is SGHVS and CDR2 is FNYEAQ in the germline V gene. The CDR3 sequence: CASSSGPNYEQYF. The CDR3 DNA reads TGTGCCAGCAGCTCAGGGCCTAACTACGAGCAGTACTTC.

The chain recombines TRBV14 with TRBJ1-2; 11 bases match TRBD1. The CDR3 is 17 residues long. Germline V CDR1 and CDR2: SGHDN, FVKESK. The J segment lost 3 bases and the V segment lost 4 bases, leaving 10 bases of the junction unmatched. The CDR3 sequence: CASSPTDRGPLDYGYTF. CDR3 nucleotides: TGTGCCAGCAGCCCAACGGACAGGGGGCCGTTAGACTATGGCTACACCTTC.

The chain has TRBV20-1 and TRBJ1-6, with 8 bases fitting TRBD1. The V segment lost 5 bases and the J segment 9 bases; nucleotides outside the gene matches: 9. Looked up from germline, CDR1 is DFQATT and CDR2 is SNEGSKA (reference sequence). This CDR3 spans 14 amino acids. CDR3 in amino acids: CSAYLTGESSPLHF. The CDR3 bases are TGCAGTGCTTATTTGACAGGGGAGAGTTCACCCCTCCACTTT.

As for this clonotype: This may stem from a read error, because a much larger clone lies one nucleotide away. The chain combines TRBV20-1 with TRBJ1-2; D may be TRBD1 (6 bases). V gave up 6 bases and J gave up 4 bases, with 9 bases separating them. This CDR3 is 11 amino acids long. The germline gives CDR1 DFQATT, CDR2 SNEGSKA (reference sequence). The CDR3 coding sequence is TGCAGTGCCGGAGGGGGCTATGGCTACACCTTC. Amino acids: CSAGGGYGYTF.

The V and J genes are TRBV7-8 and TRBJ2-3; D not resolved. CDR3 size: 13 residues. Looked up from germline, CDR1 is SGHVS and CDR2 is FQNEAQ. The germline V and J ends were trimmed by 4 bases and 4 bases, with 9 bases remaining between them. The CDR3 DNA is TGTGCCAGCAGCTCGGTGCAAGCAGATACGCAGTATTTT. As protein: CASSSVQADTQYF.

About this clonotype itself: With a much larger clone just one base away, this may be a read error. Here the CDR3 omits its conserved ending phenylalanine or tryptophan, so a read error is the likely source. The CDR3 DNA follows: TGTGCCAGCGGAACGAGCGGGGGGGCAGATACGCAGTATTCT. Translation: CASGTSGGADTQYS. The chain is built from TRBV6-2 or TRBV6-3 and TRBJ2-3; TRBD2 matches at 10 bases. This CDR3 is built from 14 residues. Per germline, CDR1 MNHEY and CDR2 SVGEGT. Trimming took 8 bases from V and 4 from J; bases not matched to a gene: 6.

This chain links TRBV6-1 with TRBJ1-2, with 7 nucleotides matching TRBD1. Trimming at V came to 10 bases and at J to 1 base, leaving 9 bases not matched to a gene. From germline, CDR1 is MNHNS and CDR2 SASEGT. There are 14 residues in the CDR3. CDR3 in amino acids: CATTGQIFNYGYTF. In nucleotides, the CDR3 is TGTGCCACCACGGGACAGATATTTAACTATGGCTACACCTTC.

DNA for the CDR3: TGTGCCAGCAGTTTCCTTTCGAACACTGAAGCTTTCTTT. Translating gives CASSFLSNTEAFF. This chain links TRBV27 with TRBJ1-1; D call uncertain. The ends were cut back, 3 bases at V and 1 base at J, with 6 bases in the middle. CDR1 MNHEY and CDR2 SMNVEV come from the germline V gene (reference sequence). The CDR3 covers 13 residues.

The J gene is TRBJ1-5, the V gene TRBV6-1; perhaps TRBD1 as D (6 bases). The CDR3 covers 15 residues. V lost 6 bases and J lost 6, with 18 bases in between. The germline gives CDR1 MNHNS, CDR2 SASEGT. CDR3 loop: CASSPGTLNGQPQHF. The CDR3 coding sequence is TGTGCCAGCAGCCCCGGGACATTAAATGGTCAGCCCCAGCATTTT.

The chain carries TRBV5-6 and TRBJ1-1, with a tentative D call TRBD1 (6 bases). Trimming left V 7 bases short and J 1 base short, with 11 bases between. CDR1 and CDR2 (germline): SGHDT, YYEEEE. The CDR3 is made up of 13 amino acids. The CDR3: CASRTDSNTEAFF. For the CDR3, the DNA is TGTGCCAGCCGGACAGACTCGAACACTGAAGCTTTCTTT.

This clonotype was seen more than once but under ten times. The chain joins TRBV6-5 to TRBJ1-1, with D perhaps matching TRBD1 (5 bases). The V gene's germline CDR1 is MNHEY and CDR2 SVGAGI. Trimming stripped 2 bases from V and 1 base from J, with 5 bases between. This CDR3 is 13 amino acids long. CDR3 sequence (DNA): TGTGCCAGCAGTTACGGGGGGAACACTGAAGCTTTCTTT. Its translation: CASSYGGNTEAFF.

The chain has TRBV12-5 and TRBJ1-5; TRBD1 matches 7 bases. J gave up 7 bases and V 6 bases, and 9 bases lay outside the gene matches. The CDR3 consists of 14 residues. Germline-derived CDR1 and CDR2 are LGHNT and FRNRAP. Written as DNA, the CDR3 is TGTGCTAGTGGGGGTAGGGGGCCGATCCAGCCCCAGCATTTT. Its protein product is CASGGRGPIQPQHF.

The chain links TRBV2 to TRBJ2-5; 7 nucleotides align to TRBD1. CDR1 and CDR2 from the germline V gene are SNHLY and FYNNEI. The CDR3 is made up of 15 amino acids. V dropped 6 bases and J dropped 1; count of bases not matched to a gene: 8. Written as DNA, the CDR3 is TGTGCCAGCAGCCAAATTGGGACAGCCCAAGAGACCCAGTACTTC. Amino acid sequence: CASSQIGTAQETQYF.

The chain carries TRBV6-2 or TRBV6-3 and TRBJ1-2; tentatively, D is TRBD1 (5 bases). CDR1 and CDR2 (germline): MNHEY, SVGEGT. The V end was cut by 6 bases, the J end by 4 bases, with 12 bases between. The CDR3 is 13 amino acids. The CDR3 sequence is CASSQGGPYGYTF. The CDR3 DNA follows: TGTGCCAGCAGCCAGGGTGGCCCCTATGGCTACACCTTC.

By frequency in the sample, this clonotype is medium-sized. V and J are TRBV6-1 and TRBJ1-2; D ambiguous. Germline assignment: CDR1 MNHNS and CDR2 SASEGT. CDR3 length: 14 residues. Trimming removed 8 bases at V and 0 bases at J, with 13 bases between. CDR3 sequence: CASESRTSNYGYTF. The CDR3, as DNA: TGTGCCAGCGAGTCCCGGACGTCTAACTATGGCTACACCTTC.

This sequence joins TRBV14 and TRBJ2-1; D remains unclear. The CDR3 loop spans 16 amino acids. Germline assignment: CDR1 SGHDN and CDR2 FVKESK. Trimming removed 4 bases from V and 0 bases from J, with 13 bases in between. The CDR3 reads CASSLGPNYSYNEQFF. The DNA for the CDR3 is TGTGCCAGCAGCCTAGGACCAAATTACTCCTACAATGAGCAGTTCTTC.

V and J are TRBV18 and TRBJ2-3; D is unresolved. Germline CDR1 KGHSH, CDR2 LQKENI. Trimming removed 1 base at V and 6 bases at J, with 11 bases between. CDR3 length: 14 residues. Written as DNA, the CDR3 is TGTGCCAGCTCACCACGGCAGGTGGGTGATACGCAGTATTTT. This encodes CASSPRQVGDTQYF.

The chain joins TRBV19 to TRBJ2-7, with TRBD1 as a possible D gene (5 bases). V lost 7 bases and J 5 bases, leaving 15 bases between the germline ends. CDR1 and CDR2 (germline): LNHDA, SQIVND (reference sequence). The CDR3 has 13 residues. CDR3 nucleotides: TGTGCCAGTAACGGCGGACACACCGACGAGCAGTACTTC. Amino acids: CASNGGHTDEQYF.

The J gene is TRBJ2-3, the V gene TRBV12-3 or TRBV12-4, with TRBD2 identical over 11 bases. The V segment lost 3 bases and the J segment 5 bases; nucleotides outside the gene matches: 4. The CDR3 is 15 amino acids. The CDR3 reads CASSFSGGAGDTQYF. As DNA, the CDR3 is TGTGCCAGCAGTTTTAGCGGGGGGGCCGGAGATACGCAGTATTTT.

The chain has TRBV6-4 and TRBJ1-6; D is uncertain. Looked up from germline, CDR1 is MRHNA and CDR2 is SNTAGT. The CDR3 loop spans 15 amino acids. V lost 4 bases, J lost 0 bases, and 7 bases lay in between. In DNA, the CDR3 is TGTGCCAGCAGTGCCGGGAGCTCCTATAATTCACCCCTCCACTTT. Encoded protein: CASSAGSSYNSPLHF.

The CDR3, as DNA: TGTGCCAGCAGCTTACGGTCGTCCCAGTACTTC. The encoded protein is CASSLRSSQYF. The chain joins TRBV7-9 to TRBJ2-5; no clear D gene. Germline V CDR1 and CDR2: SEHNR, FQNEAQ (reference sequence). The V and J ends lost 2 bases and 9 bases respectively, with 7 bases between them. The CDR3 is 11 amino acids.

The V call is TRBV5-1, the J call TRBJ1-3, with D perhaps TRBD1 (5 bases). V lost 0 bases to trimming and J lost 4 bases, with 5 bases between them. The CDR3 is 13 amino acids. The germline V gene encodes CDR1 SGHRS and CDR2 YFSETQ. The CDR3, as DNA: TGCGCCAGCAGCTTGGGGACAGGAAACACCATATATTTT. Its translation: CASSLGTGNTIYF.

The V and J genes are TRBV15 and TRBJ1-1, with D unclear. Germline V gene lookup returns CDR1 LNHNV and CDR2 YYDKDF (reference sequence). V shed 0 bases and J shed 4 bases, with 9 bases lying between them. This CDR3 is 14 amino acids long. The chain's CDR3 is CATSRESGITEAFF. For the CDR3, the DNA is TGTGCCACCAGCAGAGAGAGCGGGATCACTGAAGCTTTCTTT.

The CDR3 region is CASSDSGWEQYF. The CDR3 DNA follows: TGTGCCAGCAGTGACTCGGGATGGGAGCAGTACTTC. The gene calls are TRBV2 and TRBJ2-7, with TRBD2 as a possible D gene (5 bases). Germline V gives CDR1 SNHLY, CDR2 FYNNEI. Trimming removed 3 bases from V and 7 bases from J, with 10 bases in between. This CDR3 comprises 12 residues.

The V call is TRBV5-1, the J call TRBJ2-5, with 10 bases matching TRBD2. V shed 4 bases and J 5 bases; nucleotides not matched to a gene: 8. CDR3 size: 15 residues. Germline CDR1 SGHRS, CDR2 YFSETQ. The CDR3 here is CASSTQRGGRETQYF. DNA for the CDR3: TGCGCCAGCAGCACCCAGCGGGGGGGCCGCGAGACCCAGTACTTC.

This clonotype showed up just a few times. In nucleotides, the CDR3 is TGTGCCAGCAGCTTTGCAGGACAGGGGGGAGATACGCAGTATTTT. As protein: CASSFAGQGGDTQYF. The gene calls are TRBV5-5 and TRBJ2-3; 10 bases align to TRBD1. The V gene end was trimmed by 2 bases and the J gene end by 5 bases; junction bases not matched to a gene: 5. Germline assignment: CDR1 SGHKS and CDR2 YYEKEE (reference sequence). The CDR3 is 15 amino acids.

A few counts support this clonotype. V gene TRBV6-1 combines with J gene TRBJ1-3; D not resolved. The CDR3 loop spans 16 amino acids. V dropped 5 bases and J dropped 2 bases, with 16 bases sitting between them. Germline CDR1 MNHNS, CDR2 SASEGT. CDR3 in DNA: TGTGCCAGCAGTCCCGTGGAGGGTGCTCCTGGAAACACCATATATTTT. It translates to CASSPVEGAPGNTIYF.

By share, this clonotype ranks as large. The genes are TRBV20-1 and TRBJ2-7; D may be TRBD2 (6 bases). Germline assignment: CDR1 DFQATT and CDR2 SNEGSKA (reference sequence). There are 17 residues in the CDR3. V lost 0 bases and J 5 bases, leaving 23 bases between the germline ends. The DNA of the CDR3 is TGCAGTGCTAGAGATCCTATGGCAGGAGGAGGAGGGGACGAGCAGTACTTC. This gives the protein CSARDPMAGGGGDEQYF.

A few counts support this clonotype. This sequence joins TRBV27 and TRBJ1-2, with D maybe TRBD1 (5 bases). The CDR3 covers 11 residues. Germline CDR1 and CDR2: MNHEY and SMNVEV (reference sequence). V shed 8 bases and J shed 7 bases, with 11 bases lying between them. In nucleotides, the CDR3 is TGTGCCAGCCGGCGGGGGTCTGGCTACACCTTC. Translated, it gives CASRRGSGYTF.

This clonotype has only a few counts. V and J are TRBV6-5 and TRBJ1-1, with unresolved D. V was clipped by 2 bases and J by 4 bases, with 11 bases between them. Germline V gene lookup returns CDR1 MNHEY and CDR2 SVGAGI. The CDR3 is made up of 14 amino acids. DNA of the CDR3: TGTGCCAGCAGTTACCTGGGTTTCGGCACTGAAGCTTTCTTT. Translating it yields CASSYLGFGTEAFF.